This TCR beta chain was profiled in a study of cytomegalovirus exposure and HLA in healthy donors. Whole-study context: There were tens of millions of unique TCRs (from HLA-typed donors) in an early data release. Findings and caveats of the study: For most TCR beta V segments, an earlier analysis put the productive rate at about 87% or about 30% of the time. The Asian-associated ancestry cluster reportedly had fewer N-insertions than the approximately 670-donor mean in a later analysis.

As to this clone: Antigen specificity is unknown.

Primers included in the PCR were 60 Vbeta and 13 Jbeta primers. Here immunoSEQ multiplex PCR was the method, and the copy in TCRdb shows in-frame clones only, minus some. The repertoire consists of a few hundred thousand clones, with more than 60% occurring once and the leading ten covering less than 20%. Germline trimming cut 6 bases from V and 5 bases from J; bases unmatched to any gene: 16. This CDR3 contains 17 residues. The germline gives CDR1 SGHRS, CDR2 YFSETQ. The sequence was obtained from a man in his forties or fifties in good health and CMV-seronegative. Sequenced material: PBMCs. The V gene is TRBV5-1, the J gene TRBJ2-3; 9 positions match TRBD1. This CDR3 reads CASTRTGVVAALDTQYF. CDR3 coding DNA: TGCGCCAGCACCCGGACAGGGGTGGTCGCCGCGCTAGATACGCAGTATTTT.